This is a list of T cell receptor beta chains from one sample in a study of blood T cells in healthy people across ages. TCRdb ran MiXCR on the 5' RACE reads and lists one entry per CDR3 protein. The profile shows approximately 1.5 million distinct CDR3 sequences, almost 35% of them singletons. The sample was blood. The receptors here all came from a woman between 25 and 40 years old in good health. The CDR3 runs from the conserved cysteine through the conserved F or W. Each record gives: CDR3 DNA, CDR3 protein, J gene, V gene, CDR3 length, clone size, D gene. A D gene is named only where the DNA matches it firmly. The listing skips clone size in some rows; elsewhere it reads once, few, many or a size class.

CDR3 DNA: TGCGCCAGCAGCTTGACCCCGGGGGACTATGGCTACACCTTC
CDR3 protein: CASSLTPGDYGYTF
J gene: TRBJ1-2
V gene: TRBV5-1
CDR3 length: 14
clone size: few
D gene: .

CDR3 DNA: TGTGCCAGCAGCCTGTTTGACAGGGTCAGGAATGAGCAGTTCTTC
CDR3 protein: CASSLFDRVRNEQFF
J gene: TRBJ2-1
V gene: TRBV7-8
CDR3 length: 15
clone size: .
D gene: TRBD1

CDR3 DNA: TGCAGTGCTGACCCTCGGGTACCTGAAGCTTTCTTT
CDR3 protein: CSADPRVPEAFF
J gene: TRBJ1-1
V gene: TRBV20-1
CDR3 length: 12
clone size: few
D gene: .

CDR3 DNA: TGCGCCAGCAGCCACCCCGAGGACCTAAGGAGCTTATCACCCCTCCACTTT
CDR3 protein: CASSHPEDLRSLSPLHF
J gene: TRBJ1-6
V gene: TRBV4-1
CDR3 length: 17
clone size: few
D gene: .

CDR3 DNA: TGTGCCAGCAGTAGAGAGTCCGCGGGCGAGCAGTACTTC
CDR3 protein: CASSRESAGEQYF
J gene: TRBJ2-7
V gene: TRBV6-1
CDR3 length: 13
clone size: few
D gene: .

CDR3 DNA: TGTGCCAGCAGCCTGGCTAGCAGGGGGTCCTCTGGGGCCAACGTCCTGACTTTC
CDR3 protein: CASSLASRGSSGANVLTF
J gene: TRBJ2-6
V gene: TRBV4-2
CDR3 length: 18
clone size: .
D gene: TRBD1

CDR3 DNA: TGTGCCAGCAGAGGAAGGGATCGGGGTCAGCCCCAGCATTTT
CDR3 protein: CASRGRDRGQPQHF
J gene: TRBJ1-5
V gene: TRBV2
CDR3 length: 14
clone size: .
D gene: .

CDR3 DNA: TGTGCCACAGGCGGAGCAGATTATGGCTACACCTTC
CDR3 protein: CATGGADYGYTF
J gene: TRBJ1-2
V gene: TRBV24-1
CDR3 length: 12
clone size: .
D gene: .

CDR3 DNA: TGTGCCAGCAGCCAAGATAGGGGGGGAGGAGGGCAGTTCTTC
CDR3 protein: CASSQDRGGGGQFF
J gene: TRBJ2-1
V gene: TRBV4-2
CDR3 length: 14
clone size: many
D gene: .

CDR3 DNA: TGTGCCAGCAGTTTGTTTAGCCCTCAAGAGACCCAGTACTTC
CDR3 protein: CASSLFSPQETQYF
J gene: TRBJ2-5
V gene: TRBV27
CDR3 length: 14
clone size: many
D gene: .

CDR3 DNA: TGTGCCAGTTGGGGCCCTGCGAACACCGGGGAGCTGTTTTTT
CDR3 protein: CASWGPANTGELFF
J gene: TRBJ2-2
V gene: TRBV6-6
CDR3 length: 14
clone size: many
D gene: .

CDR3 DNA: TGTGCCAGCAGTGAAGCGGTTAGGGGACTGGCCTCCTACGAGCAGTACTTC
CDR3 protein: CASSEAVRGLASYEQYF
J gene: TRBJ2-7
V gene: TRBV6-1
CDR3 length: 17
clone size: .
D gene: .

CDR3 DNA: TGCAGTGCTAGTTTGTTGAACCAAGAGACCCAGTACTTC
CDR3 protein: CSASLLNQETQYF
J gene: TRBJ2-5
V gene: TRBV20-1
CDR3 length: 13
clone size: few
D gene: .

CDR3 DNA: TGTGCCAGCCTTGGCTGGACTAGCGGGAGAAATGAGCAGTTCTTC
CDR3 protein: CASLGWTSGRNEQFF
J gene: TRBJ2-1
V gene: TRBV6-5
CDR3 length: 15
clone size: .
D gene: TRBD2

CDR3 DNA: TGTGCCAGCAGCCTCTTCAAGGACAGGGGAGGAGGCTACACCTTC
CDR3 protein: CASSLFKDRGGGYTF
J gene: TRBJ1-2
V gene: TRBV3-1
CDR3 length: 15
clone size: .
D gene: TRBD1

CDR3 DNA: TGTGCCAGCAGCCAAGATCCCGGTAACTACGAGCAGTACTTC
CDR3 protein: CASSQDPGNYEQYF
J gene: TRBJ2-7
V gene: TRBV16
CDR3 length: 14
clone size: .
D gene: .

CDR3 DNA: TGTGCCAGCAGCTTGGAGAACACCATATATTTT
CDR3 protein: CASSLENTIYF
J gene: TRBJ1-3
V gene: TRBV13
CDR3 length: 11
clone size: .
D gene: .

CDR3 DNA: TGTGCCAGCAGTGAAGAGGACAGGGAGAACACTGAAGCTTTCTTT
CDR3 protein: CASSEEDRENTEAFF
J gene: TRBJ1-1
V gene: TRBV25-1
CDR3 length: 15
clone size: .
D gene: TRBD1

CDR3 DNA: TGCGCCAGCAGCCACCTTGCGACAGGGGTGTTTGAAGCTTTCTTT
CDR3 protein: CASSHLATGVFEAFF
J gene: TRBJ1-1
V gene: TRBV4-1
CDR3 length: 15
clone size: .
D gene: TRBD1

CDR3 DNA: TGTGCCAGCAGTTTTGGGTCGGTGAAGTACTTC
CDR3 protein: CASSFGSVKYF
J gene: TRBJ2-5
V gene: TRBV28
CDR3 length: 11
clone size: few
D gene: .

CDR3 DNA: TGCAGTGCTGATTCTTACTCTGGGGCCAACGTCCTGACTTTC
CDR3 protein: CSADSYSGANVLTF
J gene: TRBJ2-6
V gene: TRBV20-1
CDR3 length: 14
clone size: many
D gene: .

CDR3 DNA: TGTGCCAGCAGTGACGGCCAGTTTTCCTACGAGCAGTACTTC
CDR3 protein: CASSDGQFSYEQYF
J gene: TRBJ2-7
V gene: TRBV2
CDR3 length: 14
clone size: few
D gene: .

CDR3 DNA: TGTGCCAGCAGTTACTCCGGGACTAGCGGATTAACAGATACGCGGTATTTT
CDR3 protein: CASSYSGTSGLTDTRYF
J gene: TRBJ2-3
V gene: TRBV6-5
CDR3 length: 17
clone size: .
D gene: TRBD2

CDR3 DNA: TGTGCCATAGCGGGAGGAGGAGATACGCAGTATTTT
CDR3 protein: CAIAGGGDTQYF
J gene: TRBJ2-3
V gene: TRBV12-3/TRBV12-4
CDR3 length: 12
clone size: .
D gene: TRBD2

CDR3 DNA: TGCAGTGCTAGCAGCTACACATACAACTCCTACGAGCAGTACTTC
CDR3 protein: CSASSYTYNSYEQYF
J gene: TRBJ2-7
V gene: TRBV20-1
CDR3 length: 15
clone size: few
D gene: .

CDR3 DNA: TGTGCCAGCAGTTTAAGACCAGCGGAAAAACAAGAGACCCAGTACTTC
CDR3 protein: CASSLRPAEKQETQYF
J gene: TRBJ2-5
V gene: TRBV27
CDR3 length: 16
clone size: .
D gene: .

CDR3 DNA: TGTGCCAGCAGTCATACGAGCGGGGAGGGAATCCGAGATACGCAGTATTTT
CDR3 protein: CASSHTSGEGIRDTQYF
J gene: TRBJ2-3
V gene: TRBV6-2/TRBV6-3
CDR3 length: 17
clone size: .
D gene: TRBD2

CDR3 DNA: TGTGCCAGCAGCCGCTACCCCAGGCCTTCTAGCACAGATACGCAGTATTTT
CDR3 protein: CASSRYPRPSSTDTQYF
J gene: TRBJ2-3
V gene: TRBV7-3
CDR3 length: 17
clone size: .
D gene: .

CDR3 DNA: TGCGCCAGCAGCCAAGATCCGGACCGACAGGTAGGGCAGTACTTC
CDR3 protein: CASSQDPDRQVGQYF
J gene: TRBJ2-7
V gene: TRBV4-1
CDR3 length: 15
clone size: .
D gene: .

CDR3 DNA: TGTGCCAGCAGTTTAGCGGGGGCCCCCAGCTATGGCTACACCTTC
CDR3 protein: CASSLAGAPSYGYTF
J gene: TRBJ1-2
V gene: TRBV27
CDR3 length: 15
clone size: .
D gene: .

CDR3 DNA: TGTGCCAGCAGTTTACGGCCAGAGAACACTGAAGCTTTCTTT
CDR3 protein: CASSLRPENTEAFF
J gene: TRBJ1-1
V gene: TRBV12-3/TRBV12-4
CDR3 length: 14
clone size: .
D gene: .

CDR3 DNA: TGTGCCCTAAGCGGGACAGCTTCCTATGGCTACACCTTC
CDR3 protein: CALSGTASYGYTF
J gene: TRBJ1-2
V gene: TRBV7-9
CDR3 length: 13
clone size: .
D gene: TRBD1

CDR3 DNA: TGTGCCATCAGCCCCCGCGGACGGGGGGCGTTCGAGCAGTACTTC
CDR3 protein: CAISPRGRGAFEQYF
J gene: TRBJ2-7
V gene: TRBV10-3
CDR3 length: 15
clone size: .
D gene: .

CDR3 DNA: TGTGCCAGCAGTGATTACACCAGGGTAGATACGCAGTATTTT
CDR3 protein: CASSDYTRVDTQYF
J gene: TRBJ2-3
V gene: TRBV6-4
CDR3 length: 14
clone size: few
D gene: .

CDR3 DNA: TGCAGTTCAAGAGTCTTATGGTACGAGCAGTACTTC
CDR3 protein: CSSRVLWYEQYF
J gene: TRBJ2-7
V gene: TRBV20-1
CDR3 length: 12
clone size: .
D gene: .

CDR3 DNA: TGTGCCAGCAGCAATCAGGGGAGGAGTCATGGCTACACCTTC
CDR3 protein: CASSNQGRSHGYTF
J gene: TRBJ1-2
V gene: TRBV7-8
CDR3 length: 14
clone size: .
D gene: .

CDR3 DNA: TGTGCCAGCAGCACCGATTGGCAAGAGACCCAGTACTTC
CDR3 protein: CASSTDWQETQYF
J gene: TRBJ2-5
V gene: TRBV6-5
CDR3 length: 13
clone size: .
D gene: .

CDR3 DNA: TGCGCCAGCAGCCCTGGGGGGGCCGACTACAATGAGCAGTTCTTC
CDR3 protein: CASSPGGADYNEQFF
J gene: TRBJ2-1
V gene: TRBV5-1
CDR3 length: 15
clone size: few
D gene: .

CDR3 DNA: TGTGCCAGCAGCCTAGGGGTAGGCCTAGCGGCCACCGGGGAGCTGTTTTTT
CDR3 protein: CASSLGVGLAATGELFF
J gene: TRBJ2-2
V gene: TRBV4-2
CDR3 length: 17
clone size: few
D gene: TRBD2

CDR3 DNA: TGTGCCAGCAGCTTAACTAGCGATTACTGGGAGACCCAGTACTTC
CDR3 protein: CASSLTSDYWETQYF
J gene: TRBJ2-5
V gene: TRBV7-3
CDR3 length: 15
clone size: .
D gene: .

CDR3 DNA: TGTGCCAGCAGCTTAGTGGAGTACCAAGAGACCCAGTACTTC
CDR3 protein: CASSLVEYQETQYF
J gene: TRBJ2-5
V gene: TRBV7-2
CDR3 length: 14
clone size: few
D gene: .

CDR3 DNA: TGCAGTGCCAACCCTGCCCGGGGTTCCTACGAGCAGTACTTC
CDR3 protein: CSANPARGSYEQYF
J gene: TRBJ2-7
V gene: TRBV20-1
CDR3 length: 14
clone size: .
D gene: .

CDR3 DNA: TGCGCCAGCAGCCGGGGCTACTCAGATACGCAGTATTTT
CDR3 protein: CASSRGYSDTQYF
J gene: TRBJ2-3
V gene: TRBV4-1
CDR3 length: 13
clone size: few
D gene: .

CDR3 DNA: TGTGCCAGCCAGAGTTCCACTGAAGCTTTCTTT
CDR3 protein: CASQSSTEAFF
J gene: TRBJ1-1
V gene: TRBV6-5
CDR3 length: 11
clone size: few
D gene: .

CDR3 DNA: TGCGCCAGCAGCTTGATGGGGGGCGACACCGGGGAGCTGTTTTTT
CDR3 protein: CASSLMGGDTGELFF
J gene: TRBJ2-2
V gene: TRBV5-1
CDR3 length: 15
clone size: few
D gene: .

CDR3 DNA: TGTGCCACCTGGGACGGGGTAGGCGAAAAACTGTTTTTT
CDR3 protein: CATWDGVGEKLFF
J gene: TRBJ1-4
V gene: TRBV12-3/TRBV12-4
CDR3 length: 13
clone size: few
D gene: .

CDR3 DNA: TGCAGTGCTAGCGAACCTCTTAACTATGGCTACACCTTC
CDR3 protein: CSASEPLNYGYTF
J gene: TRBJ1-2
V gene: TRBV20-1
CDR3 length: 13
clone size: .
D gene: .

CDR3 DNA: TGCAGCGTTGTCCGGATGAACACTGAAGCTTTCTTT
CDR3 protein: CSVVRMNTEAFF
J gene: TRBJ1-1
V gene: TRBV29-1
CDR3 length: 12
clone size: few
D gene: .